This T cell receptor (beta chain) was sequenced in a study of graft-versus-host responses after intestinal transplantation. Libraries were prepared by immunoSEQ multiplex PCR; TCRdb keeps only in-frame clonotypes and omits some of them. The table shows roughly 99,000 clones, with less than 95% occurring only once. With respect to this clone: Its specificity is not known.

The CDR3 runs 13 residues. Germline V CDR1 and CDR2: SGHVS, FQNEAQ. V gave up 8 bases and J gave up 5 bases; unmatched junction bases: 6. Sequencing was performed on unstimulated CD8+ T cells sorted from spleen or lymph node cells, taken before transplant. This clonotype was sampled from a human donor who was the organ donor for an intestinal transplant. The chain carries TRBV7-8 and TRBJ2-1; 7 bases match TRBD1. In DNA, the CDR3 is TGTGCCAGCTCCGACAGGGAGCACAATGAGCAGTTCTTC. Its protein is CASSDREHNEQFF.